This TCR beta chain was identified in a study of T cell responses to AZD1222 COVID-19 vaccine. Worth noting for this clone: The antigen remains unidentified.

The assay was immunoSEQ multiplex PCR, and TCRdb's table has in-frame clones only and misses some. The profile covers some 120,000 clones, with approximately 84% appearing a single time and around 7.5% taken by the ten largest. Study observations and caveats: Sampled repertoires all dated from after the peak T cell response.

Trimming left V 1 base short and J 3 bases short, with 1 base between. CDR3 length: 12 amino acids. Germline V gives CDR1 SEHNR, CDR2 FQNEAQ (reference sequence). The chain couples TRBV7-9 to TRBJ2-1; no definite D call. The specimen comprised peripheral blood, sampled on day 0 of AZD1222 vaccination. This clonotype originated in an adult in good health. In DNA, the CDR3 is TGTGCCAGCAGCTTAGGCTACAATGAGCAGTTCTTC. Translated, it gives CASSLGYNEQFF.